This TCR beta chain comes out of a study of beta chain features in type 1 diabetes. Background on the study: Sorted cell examination encompassed over 90,000,000 cells across all samples. Findings and caveats of the study: Type 1 diabetes patients had moderately but significantly shorter TCRB CDR3s in all four CD4+ subsets.

This clone was seen more than once but under ten times. Its antigen is unidentified. The CDR3 is made up of 16 amino acids. Germline V CDR1 and CDR2: MDHEN, SYDVKM. Losses at the gene ends were 7 bases for V and 8 bases for J; bases not matched to a gene: 17. Investigators reverse transcribed all isolated RNA, so they sequenced expressed TCRB transcripts. Profiled with immunoSEQ multiplex PCR; TCRdb holds only in-frame clones, not every one. Altogether roughly 150,000 clones are present, about 9.3% being singletons, with the ten largest covering approximately 0.46%. By way of CD45RO/CCR7/CD25/CD127/CD95/CD27, the CD4+ regulatory, stem cell-like memory, central memory and naive cells were sorted.

This receptor was obtained from a young man with type 1 diabetes. Sequencing input: central memory CD4+ T cells from blood. This chain uses TRBV28 with TRBJ2-1; 7 nucleotides match TRBD1. The CDR3 loop is CASNLQQGSRADEQFF. CDR3 DNA: TGTGCCAGCAACCTCCAACAGGGGTCCCGTGCTGATGAGCAGTTCTTC.